This T cell receptor (beta chain) was recovered during a study of T-cell memory formation after mild COVID-19. As for the study in general: Largely, TCR clusters stayed within a single donor.

TCRdb redid the calling of the 5' RACE reads with MiXCR, one entry per CDR3 protein. The data contain fewer than 150,000 distinct CDR3 sequences, approximately 15% of them singletons. The CDR3 contains 15 residues. Germline V gives CDR1 LGHNA, CDR2 YNFKEQ. Trimming removed 4 bases from V and 0 bases from J, with 11 bases in between. This clonotype was obtained from a man between 18 and 35 years old who had mild COVID-19 (a few samples of this study predate the infection). Cell type and time point are not known. The chain uses TRBV4-2 and TRBJ2-3, with unresolved D. Sequenced material: PBMCs or a T cell subset sorted from them (not recorded which). The CDR3 loop reads CASSLRPISTDTQYF. The DNA for the CDR3 is TGTGCCAGCAGCCTCCGGCCTATAAGCACAGATACGCAGTATTTT.